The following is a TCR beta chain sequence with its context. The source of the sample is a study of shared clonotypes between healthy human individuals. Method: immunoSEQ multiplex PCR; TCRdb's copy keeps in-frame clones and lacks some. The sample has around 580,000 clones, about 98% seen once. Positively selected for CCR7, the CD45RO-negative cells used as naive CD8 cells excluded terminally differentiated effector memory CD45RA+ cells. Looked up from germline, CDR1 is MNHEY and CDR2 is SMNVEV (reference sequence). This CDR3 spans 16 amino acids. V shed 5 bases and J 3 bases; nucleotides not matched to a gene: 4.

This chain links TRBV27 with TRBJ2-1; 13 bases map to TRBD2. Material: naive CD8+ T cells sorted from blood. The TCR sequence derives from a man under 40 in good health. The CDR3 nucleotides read TGTGCCAGCAGTCCAGGGACTAGCGGGATCTACAATGAGCAGTTCTTC. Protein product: CASSPGTSGIYNEQFF.